A single sample gave rise to the 17 T cell receptor beta chains below, sequenced in a study of T cells after yellow fever vaccination. TCRdb reanalysed the 5' RACE reads using MiXCR and keeps one entry per CDR3 protein. This sample yields 150,000 to 200,000 distinct CDR3 sequences, of which about a tenth are seen a single time; around 40% belongs to the top ten. Sample: CD8+ T cells sorted from PBMCs, taken 45 days after the yellow fever booster vaccination. All receptors derive from a man younger than 30 who received the YFV17D yellow fever vaccine.

This clonotype was recorded a few times. The V and J genes are TRBV29-1 and TRBJ2-1, with a weak D call TRBD1 (6 bases). Germline V gene sequence: CDR1 SQVTM, CDR2 ANQGSEA. The V end lost 5 bases, the J end lost 0 bases, and 20 bases lay between the germline ends. CDR3 length: 17 residues. Here the CDR3 reads CSVRWGPDSHSYNEQFF. CDR3 nucleotide sequence: TGCAGCGTTAGGTGGGGGCCAGATTCCCACTCCTACAATGAGCAGTTCTTC.

This clonotype was seen a handful of times. V and J are TRBV5-1 and TRBJ2-1; TRBD2 aligns across 8 bases. The CDR3 totals 15 residues. Germline-derived CDR1 and CDR2 are SGHRS and YFSETQ. Germline trimming cut 5 bases from V and 8 bases from J; bases unmatched to any gene: 12. CDR3 nucleotide sequence: TGCGCCAGCAGTTTACGGGGGGGCTATGTCGATGAGCAGTTCTTC. Translated: CASSLRGGYVDEQFF.

This clonotype was seen at least ten times. The chain employs TRBV12-3 or TRBV12-4 and TRBJ2-4; D gene uncertain. The CDR3 runs 16 residues. V lost 0 bases and J 6 bases, leaving 15 bases between the germline ends. The chain's CDR3 is CASSLAGDMTLNIQYF. CDR3 nucleotides: TGTGCCAGCAGTTTAGCCGGCGACATGACCTTAAACATTCAGTACTTC.

This clonotype was recorded many times. This chain joins TRBV23-1 and TRBJ2-7, with no clear D. TRBV23-1 is flagged as an ORF with uncertain function. Trimming removed 4 bases at V and 3 bases at J, with 7 bases between. The CDR3 is 12 amino acids. The DNA for the CDR3 is TGCGCCAGCAGTCCCCGCTACTACGAGCAGTACGTC. This encodes CASSPRYYEQYV.

This clonotype was seen more than once but under ten times. V and J are TRBV12-3 or TRBV12-4 and TRBJ2-1, with 8 bases lining up with TRBD2. Germline trimming cut 3 bases from V and 2 bases from J; bases unmatched to any gene: 0. The CDR3 runs to 14 residues. CDR3 residues: CASSFGGAYNEQFF. CDR3 in DNA: TGTGCCAGCAGTTTCGGGGGGGCCTACAATGAGCAGTTCTTC.

This clonotype was picked up a small number of times. The chain joins TRBV7-9 to TRBJ2-2, with D perhaps TRBD2 (5 bases). There are 12 residues in the CDR3. Germline V gives CDR1 SEHNR, CDR2 FQNEAQ (reference sequence). This CDR3 reads CGSGTNTGELFF. In DNA, the CDR3 is TGTGGTTCCGGGACGAACACCGGGGAGCTGTTTTTT. The whole variable domain, filled in from reference TRBV7-9 and TRBJ2-2, reads DTGVSQNPRHKITKRGQNVTFRCDPISEHNRLYWYRQTLGQGPEFLTYFQNEAQLEKSRLLSDRFSAERPKGSFSTLEIQRTEQGDSAMYLCGSGTNTGELFFGEGSRLTVL.

This clonotype occurred a few times. The rearrangement uses TRBV12-3 or TRBV12-4 and TRBJ1-1; D remains unclear. This CDR3 spans 14 amino acids. V was trimmed by 5 bases and J by 2 bases, leaving 12 bases between them. The CDR3 DNA follows: TGTGCCAGCAGTCCTGCGGGGTACAACACTGAAGCTTTCTTT. Amino acids: CASSPAGYNTEAFF.

The V gene is TRBV12-3 or TRBV12-4, the J gene TRBJ2-7; D may be TRBD1 or TRBD2 (5 bases each). Trimming stripped 6 bases from V and 3 bases from J, with 15 bases between. The CDR3 extends over 14 amino acids. The CDR3 here is CASSIGTSFYEQYF. Here the CDR3 DNA reads TGTGCCAGCAGCATCGGGACCTCCTTCTACGAGCAGTACTTC.

The rearrangement uses TRBV7-9 and TRBJ1-1; D not resolved. The germline V and J ends were trimmed by 7 bases and 1 base, with 1 base remaining between them. CDR3 size: 10 residues. The germline gives CDR1 SEHNR, CDR2 FQNEAQ (reference sequence). The CDR3 loop is CASTNTEAFF. The CDR3 DNA is TGTGCCAGCACGAACACTGAAGCTTTCTTT.

This clonotype was detected a few times. V gene TRBV14 combines with J gene TRBJ2-1; 12 positions match TRBD2. Germline values: CDR1 SGHDN, CDR2 FVKESK. Trimming removed 4 bases from V and 6 bases from J; junction bases left unmatched: 7. The CDR3 is 16 amino acids. DNA of the CDR3: TGTGCCAGCAGCCTTGTACTAGCGGGGGGTTTCAATGAGCAGTTCTTC. It codes for CASSLVLAGGFNEQFF.

This clonotype was observed a few times. This chain joins TRBV7-9 and TRBJ2-3; no clear D. Trimming cost V 5 bases and J 0 bases, with 6 bases left between them. The CDR3 contains 13 residues. Germline lookup yields CDR1 SEHNR and CDR2 FQNEAQ (reference sequence). This CDR3 is CASSPASTDTQYF. In nucleotides, the CDR3 is TGTGCCAGCAGCCCCGCTAGCACAGATACGCAGTATTTT.

This clonotype came up a few times. The chain couples TRBV20-1 to TRBJ1-4, with D maybe TRBD1 (6 bases). There are 14 residues in the CDR3. Trimming cost V 2 bases and J 7 bases, with 14 bases left between them. Germline-derived CDR1 and CDR2 are DFQATT and SNEGSKA (reference sequence). CDR3 DNA: TGCAGTGCTAGACCTATGAGGGGGAGTGAAAAACTGTTTTTT. Translated, it gives CSARPMRGSEKLFF.

The chain joins TRBV7-3 to TRBJ2-4; D may be TRBD1 or TRBD2 (5 bases each). The CDR3 is made up of 14 amino acids. The V gene's germline CDR1 is SGHTA and CDR2 FQGTGA. The V end was cut by 4 bases, the J end by 1 base, with 8 bases between. The CDR3 DNA reads TGTGCCAGCAGCTCCGGGGCGGCCAAAAACATTCAGTACTTC. This encodes CASSSGAAKNIQYF.

The rearrangement links TRBV7-9 to TRBJ2-3; the D is unclear. This CDR3 comprises 13 residues. V was pared by 5 bases and J by 0 bases, with 6 bases between. Germline lookup yields CDR1 SEHNR and CDR2 FQNEAQ (reference sequence). The DNA of the CDR3 is TGTGCCAGCAGCCTGGAAAGCACAGATACGCAGTATTTT. Its translation is CASSLESTDTQYF.

This clonotype was detected many times. V gene TRBV7-9 combines with J gene TRBJ2-1, with D maybe TRBD1 (6 bases). Germline assignment: CDR1 SEHNR and CDR2 FQNEAQ (reference sequence). V lost 5 bases, J lost 3 bases, and 11 bases lay in between. The CDR3 covers 14 residues. DNA for the CDR3: TGTGCCAGCAGCCCGACACAGGGCTACAATGAGCAGTTCTTC. Amino acids: CASSPTQGYNEQFF.

This chain connects TRBV7-9 to TRBJ1-1, with no clear D. This CDR3 comprises 15 residues. Trimming shortened V by 1 base and J by 4 bases, and 13 bases separated the two germline ends. Germline V CDR1 and CDR2: SEHNR, FQNEAQ (reference sequence). CDR3 protein: CASSLVEELGTEAFF. The CDR3 DNA is TGTGCCAGCAGCTTAGTTGAGGAACTGGGCACTGAAGCTTTCTTT.

This clonotype was seen only a few times. One junction end does not reproduce the germline sequence, and a read error may be involved. The V call is TRBV2, the J call TRBJ1-3; perhaps TRBD1 as D (5 bases). There are 14 residues in the CDR3. CDR1 and CDR2 from the germline V gene are SNHLY and FYNNEI. CDR3 in DNA: TGTGCCAGCAGCGACCGAGGGGCTGGAAACACCATATGTTTT. It is translated as CASSDRGAGNTICF.